The 21 T cell receptor beta chains below all came from one sample that was sequenced in a study of blood T cell repertoires in COVID-19. Using immunoSEQ multiplex PCR, the repertoire was profiled, and TCRdb retains in-frame clones only, with some absent. The top ten hold roughly 15% of the sample, which has approximately 120,000 clones, about four fifths seen once. Sequencing input: peripheral blood. Every receptor here comes from a man aged 25-45 years with COVID-19, enrolled during active disease.

This chain connects TRBV9 to TRBJ2-5; 7 bases fit TRBD2. The germline V gene has CDR1 SGDLS and CDR2 YYNGEE. The CDR3 is 15 residues long. Trimming at V came to 2 bases and at J to 2 bases, leaving 6 bases not matched to a gene. The CDR3 DNA reads as TGTGCCAGCAGCGTTTTTTCGGGGGGACAAGAGACCCAGTACTTC. Translating gives CASSVFSGGQETQYF.

This chain joins TRBV5-1 and TRBJ2-1; possible D gene TRBD1, 5 bases. Trimming pared 1 base from V and 0 bases from J, leaving 17 bases between. This CDR3 comprises 18 residues. Germline V lookup: CDR1 SGHRS, CDR2 YFSETQ. CDR3 in amino acids: CASSLRGSWGNSYNEQFF. The CDR3 bases are TGCGCCAGCAGCTTGAGGGGTTCGTGGGGAAACTCCTACAATGAGCAGTTCTTC.

The chain carries TRBV2 and TRBJ2-1; D is possibly TRBD1 (7 bases). Trimming shortened V by 6 bases and J by 2 bases, and 20 bases separated the two germline ends. The CDR3 runs to 17 residues. CDR1 and CDR2 from the germline V gene are SNHLY and FYNNEI. For the CDR3, the DNA is TGTGCCAGCAGCCTTTCAGGGGGAGGCCCCGCCTACAATGAGCAGTTCTTC. This codes for CASSLSGGGPAYNEQFF.

The chain links TRBV6-1 to TRBJ2-5; D gene uncertain. Germline V lookup: CDR1 MNHNS, CDR2 SASEGT. The CDR3 contains 14 residues. V was cut by 1 base and J by 2 bases, with 8 bases left in between. DNA for the CDR3: TGTGCCAGCAGTGAAGGGCCCCTTCAAGAGACCCAGTACTTC. It encodes CASSEGPLQETQYF.

The V call is TRBV6-1, the J call TRBJ2-3; D perhaps matches TRBD2 (7 bases). This CDR3 contains 15 residues. Germline loops: CDR1 MNHNS, CDR2 SASEGT. Trimming pared 3 bases from V and 3 bases from J, leaving 13 bases between. CDR3 residues: CASSDGGGGTDTQYF. The CDR3 DNA reads TGTGCCAGCAGTGACGGGGGCGGGGGTACAGATACGCAGTATTTT.

The chain combines TRBV6-5 with TRBJ1-1, with D unresolved. V lost 8 bases, J lost 5 bases, and 12 bases lay in between. The length of the CDR3 is 12 residues. Germline CDR1 MNHEY, CDR2 SVGAGI. For the CDR3, the DNA is TGTGCCAGCGCGTTTTATTCTACTGAAGCTTTCTTT. This translates into CASAFYSTEAFF.

The chain combines TRBV5-4 with TRBJ2-7; TRBD2 matches at 8 bases. The trim removed 3 bases at V and 6 bases at J, leaving 11 bases unmatched. From germline, CDR1 is SGHNT and CDR2 YYREEE (reference sequence). The CDR3 runs 15 residues. The CDR3: CASSSLREGLSEQYF. CDR3 nucleotide sequence: TGTGCCAGCAGCTCTCTACGGGAGGGCCTCTCCGAGCAGTACTTC.

This clone showed up just a few times. The chain has TRBV7-9 and TRBJ1-2, with 11 bases aligning to TRBD1. This CDR3 has 15 residues. Germline values: CDR1 SEHNR, CDR2 FQNEAQ (reference sequence). Unmatched junction bases numbered 8, after V lost 4 bases and J lost 7 bases. The CDR3 region has the DNA TGTGCCAGCAGCTCAATGGACAGGGGGCGCTCTGGCTACACCTTC. Protein sequence: CASSSMDRGRSGYTF.

The J gene is TRBJ2-2, the V gene TRBV5-6; D possibly corresponds to TRBD2 (6 bases). Germline V gene data show CDR1 as SGHDT and CDR2 as YYEEEE. The CDR3 length is 14 residues. Trimming cost V 0 bases and J 15 bases, with 18 bases left between them. In DNA form, the CDR3 reads TGTGCCAGCAGCTTGGTTGCGGGACGGGGCGGGGTGTTTTTT. The encoded protein is CASSLVAGRGGVFF. The full variable domain, its missing parts supplied by reference TRBV5-6 and TRBJ2-2, is DAGVTQSPTHLIKTRGQQVTLRCSPKSGHDTVSWYQQALGQGPQFIFQYYEEEERQRGNFPDRFSGHQFPNYSSELNVNALLLGDSALYLCASSLVAGRGGVFFGEGSRLTVL.

The CDR3 coding sequence is TGTGCCAGCAGTTCGGGACTGTATAATTCACCCCTCCACTTT. It encodes CASSSGLYNSPLHF. V gene TRBV27 combines with J gene TRBJ1-6; possible D gene TRBD1, 5 bases. Trimming pared 4 bases from V and 4 bases from J, leaving 8 bases between. Germline CDR1 is MNHEY and CDR2 is SMNVEV (reference sequence). This CDR3 has 14 amino acids.

The V call is TRBV2, the J call TRBJ2-6; maybe TRBD1 (6 bases). Trimming removed 7 bases at V and 0 bases at J, with 10 bases between. The CDR3 sequence is 15 residues long. Germline loops: CDR1 SNHLY, CDR2 FYNNEI. CDR3 in DNA: TGTGCCAGCATGAGGGACATCTCTGGGGCCAACGTCCTGACTTTC. This translates into CASMRDISGANVLTF.

V is TRBV7-3 and J is TRBJ1-3; no definite D call. The CDR3 runs 15 residues. Trimming stripped 5 bases from V and 4 bases from J, with 15 bases between. The germline V gene encodes CDR1 SGHTA and CDR2 FQGTGA. CDR3 bases: TGTGCCAGCAGCCCCGGGATGGGGAGCGGAAACACCATATATTTT. Amino acids: CASSPGMGSGNTIYF.

The chain is built from TRBV24-1 and TRBJ2-5; 12 nucleotides line up with TRBD2. In germline, CDR1 is KGHDR, CDR2 SFDVKD. The CDR3 sequence is 15 residues long. V was pared by 5 bases and J by 5 bases, with 5 bases of the junction left unmatched. CDR3 DNA sequence: TGTGCCACCAGTGTGACTAGCGGGAGTGGCGAGACCCAGTACTTC. As protein: CATSVTSGSGETQYF.

This chain connects TRBV28 to TRBJ2-1; unclear D gene. The CDR3 has 15 amino acids. V was shortened by 5 bases and J by 0 bases, with 11 bases between the two germline ends. Germline CDR1 MDHEN, CDR2 SYDVKM. The CDR3 spells CASSTMISSYNEQFF. The CDR3 bases are TGTGCCAGCAGTACGATGATTAGCTCCTACAATGAGCAGTTCTTC.

The chain joins TRBV29-1 to TRBJ1-2; TRBD1 might be the D (5 bases). The CDR3 is 11 residues long. CDR1 is SQVTM, CDR2 ANQGSEA, per germline. The ends were cut back, 6 bases at V and 8 bases at J, with 13 bases in the middle. The CDR3 region has the DNA TGCAGCGTCAGGGAAAGAGGCGGCTACACCTTC. Its translation: CSVRERGGYTF. Full variable domain (missing parts from reference TRBV29-1 and TRBJ1-2): SAVISQKPSRDICQRGTSLTIQCQVDSQVTMMFWYRQQPGQSLTLIATANQGSEATYESGFVIDKFPISRPNLTFSTLTVSNMSPEDSSIYLCSVRERGGYTFGSGTRLTVV.

The genes are TRBV5-4 and TRBJ2-7; a possible D gene is TRBD2 (6 bases). Germline CDR1 is SGHNT and CDR2 is YYREEE (reference sequence). Between the trimmed V and J ends, which lost 5 bases and 9 bases, there was a span of 21 bases. The CDR3 extends over 14 amino acids. Here the CDR3 DNA reads TGTGCCAGCAGGATTAGCGGCGGGTACGAAGGGCAGTACTTC. It codes for CASRISGGYEGQYF.

The V gene is TRBV4-2, the J gene TRBJ2-5; D remains unclear. The germline V gene has CDR1 LGHNA and CDR2 YNFKEQ. The CDR3 sequence is 15 residues long. V was cut by 4 bases and J by 4 bases, with 16 bases left in between. The CDR3 here is CASSPNSISIETQYF. In DNA, the CDR3 is TGTGCCAGCAGCCCTAATTCGATATCCATAGAGACCCAGTACTTC.

The chain carries TRBV30 and TRBJ1-5; no definite D call. The germline gives CDR1 GTSNPN, CDR2 SVGIG (reference sequence). Trimming removed 2 bases from V and 4 bases from J, with 12 bases in between. This CDR3 is built from 14 residues. The CDR3 sequence is CAWSLTHPNQPQHF. The DNA of the CDR3 is TGTGCCTGGAGTTTGACTCACCCGAATCAGCCCCAGCATTTT.

The chain combines TRBV19 with TRBJ2-1, with 10 bases lining up with TRBD2. The germline gives CDR1 LNHDA, CDR2 SQIVND (reference sequence). Trimming removed 2 bases from V and 0 bases from J; junction bases left unmatched: 1. The length of the CDR3 is 16 residues. DNA for the CDR3: TGTGCCAGTAGTATATCTAGCGGGAGCTCCTACAATGAGCAGTTCTTC. This encodes CASSISSGSSYNEQFF.

The CDR3 loop reads CASSPDRVRTEAFF. The CDR3 coding sequence is TGTGCCAGCAGCCCGGACAGGGTGCGTACTGAAGCTTTCTTT. The V gene is TRBV27, the J gene TRBJ1-1; 8 bases match TRBD1. Germline V gene data show CDR1 as MNHEY and CDR2 as SMNVEV (reference sequence). Germline trimming cut 6 bases from V and 5 bases from J; bases unmatched to any gene: 8. CDR3 length: 14 amino acids.

The chain recombines TRBV5-4 with TRBJ2-5, with 8 bases aligning to TRBD1. V lost 4 bases and J lost 6; bases outside the gene matches: 8. Per the germline V gene, CDR1 is SGHNT and CDR2 is YYREEE (reference sequence). The CDR3 loop spans 14 amino acids. The CDR3 spells CASSVDRVVKTQYF. The CDR3 region has the DNA TGTGCCAGCAGCGTGGACAGGGTTGTAAAGACCCAGTACTTC.